The 8 T cell receptor beta chains listed next were all sequenced from one sample in a study of cytomegalovirus exposure and HLA in healthy donors. PCR employed 60 Vbeta and 13 Jbeta primers. TCRdb's copy holds only in-frame clones and misses some; the assay was immunoSEQ multiplex PCR. The sample lists 120,000 or so clones; 80% were seen once. Material: PBMCs. The receptors come from a woman between 55 and 75 years old in good health and CMV-seropositive.

The V and J genes are TRBV6-5 and TRBJ1-2; D call uncertain. The germline V gene has CDR1 MNHEY and CDR2 SVGAGI. CDR3 size: 13 residues. V was pared by 2 bases and J by 4 bases, with 8 bases between. The CDR3 region is CASSYGQSYGYTF. CDR3 DNA sequence: TGTGCCAGCAGTTACGGGCAGAGCTATGGCTACACCTTC.

Regarding this clone: It is unclear where the CDR3 begins or ends on the DNA, so no DNA is shown, and the CDR3 is as TCRdb lists it. V and J are TRBV28 and TRBJ1-5; TRBD1, as called in the table, went unchecked against the DNA. CDR1 is MDHEN, CDR2 SYDVKM, per germline. The CDR3 is 19 amino acids long, termini counted. The CDR3 loop reads CASSFGPGEGKNRDQPQHF.

To note about this clone: Mismatch with germline at one junction end may stem from a read error. Other DNA sequences in this specimen translate into the identical CDR3. V is TRBV6-5 and J is TRBJ1-1; D is perhaps TRBD1 (5 bases). CDR3 length: 14 amino acids. The germline gives CDR1 MNHEY, CDR2 SVGAGI. The CDR3 loop is CASSYGGSNTEAFF. The CDR3 nucleotides are TGTGCCAGTAGTTACGGGGGGTCTAACACTGAAGCTTTCTTT.

The chain uses TRBV10-3 and TRBJ1-5; 7 bases fit TRBD1. The V and J ends lost 4 bases and 0 bases, in that order; junction bases with no gene match: 6. CDR3 length: 16 amino acids. Germline-derived CDR1 and CDR2 are ENHRY and SYGVKD. CDR3 loop: CAISGGQQYSNQPQHF. The CDR3 DNA reads TGTGCCATCAGTGGGGGACAGCAATATAGCAATCAGCCCCAGCATTTT.

This clone was detected only a few times. The chain is built from TRBV11-3 and TRBJ2-7, with 7 bases that match TRBD1. Germline V lookup: CDR1 SGHNT, CDR2 YENEEA. Trimming at V came to 5 bases and at J to 2 bases, leaving 6 bases not matched to a gene. CDR3 length: 14 residues. CDR3 amino acids: CASSHRDSPYEQYF. CDR3 DNA: TGTGCCAGCAGCCACCGGGACAGCCCCTACGAGCAGTACTTC.

The gene calls are TRBV21-1 and TRBJ1-1; TRBD1, the table's D call, lacks a check against the DNA. TRBV21-1 constitutes a pseudogene. The CDR3 runs to 17 residues. CDR3 bases: TGTGCCAGCAGCGAGCACACCTGGACAGGGAAGAACACTGAAGCTTTCTTT. As protein: CASSEHTWTGKNTEAFF.

The chain has TRBV7-3 and TRBJ1-2; D gene unclear. The germline gives CDR1 SGHTA, CDR2 FQGTGA. The V gene lost 5 bases and the J gene lost 4 bases, with 14 bases spanning the gap. The CDR3 has 14 amino acids. The CDR3, as DNA: TGTGCCAGCAGCCCTGGGTCTGACACCTATGGCTACACCTTC. Protein sequence: CASSPGSDTYGYTF. The entire variable domain, with the rest obtained from reference TRBV7-3 and TRBJ1-2, is as follows: GAGVSQTPSNKVTEKGKYVELRCDPISGHTALYWYRQSLGQGPEFLIYFQGTGAADDSGLPNDRFFAVRPEGSVSTLKIQRTERGDSAVYLCASSPGSDTYGYTFGSGTRLTVV.

This clone was detected only once. The chain couples TRBV7-2 to TRBJ2-5, with 10 bases lining up with TRBD2. Germline CDR1 is SGHTA and CDR2 is FQGNSA. The CDR3 is 19 amino acids. Trimming cost V 4 bases and J 1 base; bases outside gene matches: 15. The CDR3, as DNA: TGTGCCAGCAGCTCGACCGGACTAGCGGAGGGGGGGATCCAAGAGACCCAGTACTTC. Amino acid sequence: CASSSTGLAEGGIQETQYF. Looking up the rest from reference TRBV7-2 and TRBJ2-5 gives the full variable domain: GAGVSQSPSNKVTEKGKDVELRCDPISGHTALYWYRQSLGQGLEFLIYFQGNSAPDKSGLPSDRFSAERTGGSVSTLTIQRTQQEDSAVYLCASSSTGLAEGGIQETQYFGPGTRLLVL.